This TCR beta chain was identified during a study of technical replicates of blood from a handful of donors. This clone has just one count. Sequencing was performed with immunoSEQ multiplex PCR; in TCRdb, only in-frame clones are kept and a portion is missing. The sample comprises around 90,000 clones, over 90% of which are singletons, and 0.39% rests with the top ten. The sequence derives from a human donor in good health. Specimen: T cells isolated from PBMCs.

The CDR3 nucleotides are TGCGCCAGCAGCCTCGGACAGGGCAAGAGGACCGGGGAGCTGTTTTTT. Its translation: CASSLGQGKRTGELFF. The chain carries TRBV4-3 and TRBJ2-2; TRBD1 matches at 8 bases. This CDR3 has 16 amino acids. Germline V CDR1 and CDR2: LGHNA, YSLEER. Losses at the gene ends were 4 bases for V and 5 bases for J; bases not matched to a gene: 9.